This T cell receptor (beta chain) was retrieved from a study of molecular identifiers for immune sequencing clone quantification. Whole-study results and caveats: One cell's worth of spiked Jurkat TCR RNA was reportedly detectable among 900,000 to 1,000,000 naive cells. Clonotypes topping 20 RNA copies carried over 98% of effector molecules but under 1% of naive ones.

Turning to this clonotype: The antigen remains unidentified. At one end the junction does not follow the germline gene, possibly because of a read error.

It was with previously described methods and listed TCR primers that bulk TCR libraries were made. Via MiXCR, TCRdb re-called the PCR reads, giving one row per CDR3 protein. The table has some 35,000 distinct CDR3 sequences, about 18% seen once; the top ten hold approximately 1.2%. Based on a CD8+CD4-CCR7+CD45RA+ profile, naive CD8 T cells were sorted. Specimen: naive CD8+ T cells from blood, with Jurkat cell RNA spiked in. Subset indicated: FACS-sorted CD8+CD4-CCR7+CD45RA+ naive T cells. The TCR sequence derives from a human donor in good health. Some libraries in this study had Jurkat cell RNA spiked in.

CDR3 in DNA: TGCAGTGCTAGTAGGGACGTCACCGCCTACGGGCAGTACTTC. It translates to CSASRDVTAYGQYF. The rearrangement uses TRBV20-1 and TRBJ2-7, with D perhaps matching TRBD1 or TRBD2 (5 bases each). Germline V gene data show CDR1 as DFQATT and CDR2 as SNEGSKA (reference sequence). The CDR3 is made up of 14 amino acids.